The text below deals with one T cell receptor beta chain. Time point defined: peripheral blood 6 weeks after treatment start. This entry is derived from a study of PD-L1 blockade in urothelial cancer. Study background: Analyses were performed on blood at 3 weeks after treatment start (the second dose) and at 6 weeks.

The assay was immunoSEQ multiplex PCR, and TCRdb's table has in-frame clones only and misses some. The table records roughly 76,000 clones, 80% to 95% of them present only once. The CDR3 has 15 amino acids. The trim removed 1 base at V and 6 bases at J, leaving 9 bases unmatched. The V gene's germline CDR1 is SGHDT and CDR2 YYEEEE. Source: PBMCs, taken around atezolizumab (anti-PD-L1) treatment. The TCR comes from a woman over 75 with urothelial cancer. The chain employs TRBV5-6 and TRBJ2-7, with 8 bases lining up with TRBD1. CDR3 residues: CASSLLGTGGFEQYF. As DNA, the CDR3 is TGTGCCAGCAGCTTGCTCGGGACAGGAGGTTTCGAGCAGTACTTC.